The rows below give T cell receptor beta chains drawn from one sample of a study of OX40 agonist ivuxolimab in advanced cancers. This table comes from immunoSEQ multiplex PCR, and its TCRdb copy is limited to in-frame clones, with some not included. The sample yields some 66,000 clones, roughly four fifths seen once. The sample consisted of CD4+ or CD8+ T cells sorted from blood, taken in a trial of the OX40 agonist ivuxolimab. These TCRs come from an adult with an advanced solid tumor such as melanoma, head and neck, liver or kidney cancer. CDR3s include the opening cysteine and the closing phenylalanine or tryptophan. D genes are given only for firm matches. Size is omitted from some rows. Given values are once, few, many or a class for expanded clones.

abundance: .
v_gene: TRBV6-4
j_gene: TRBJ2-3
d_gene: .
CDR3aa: CARLSGVRTDTQYF
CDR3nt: TGTGCCAGACTTAGCGGAGTCCGCACAGATACGCAGTATTTT

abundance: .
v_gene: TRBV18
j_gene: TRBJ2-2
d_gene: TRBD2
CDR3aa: CASSSTSKELFF
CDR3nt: TGTGCCAGCTCATCGACTAGCAAGGAGCTGTTTTTT

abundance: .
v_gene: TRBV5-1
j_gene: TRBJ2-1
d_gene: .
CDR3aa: CASNVDIRVDEQFF
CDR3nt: TGCGCCAGCAATGTGGACATCCGGGTAGATGAGCAGTTCTTC

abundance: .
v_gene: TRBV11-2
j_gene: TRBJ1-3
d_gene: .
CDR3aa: CASSPNSGNTIYF
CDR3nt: TGTGCCAGCAGCCCCAACTCTGGAAACACCATATATTTT

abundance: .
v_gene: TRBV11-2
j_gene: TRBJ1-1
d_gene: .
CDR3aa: CASSLKMGQEAFF
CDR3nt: TGTGCCAGCAGCTTAAAGATGGGGCAGGAAGCTTTCTTT

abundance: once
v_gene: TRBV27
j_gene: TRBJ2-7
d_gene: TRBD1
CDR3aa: CASSFNTGTGVWEQYF
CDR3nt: TGTGCCAGCAGTTTCAACACCGGGACAGGGGTTTGGGAGCAGTACTTC

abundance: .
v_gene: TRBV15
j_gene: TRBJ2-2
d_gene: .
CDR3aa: CATSRAGSTGELFF
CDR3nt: TGTGCCACCAGCAGAGCGGGTAGCACCGGGGAGCTGTTTTTT

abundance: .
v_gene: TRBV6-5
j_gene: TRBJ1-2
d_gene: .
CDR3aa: CASRLGVGPYYGYTF
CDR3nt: TGTGCCAGCAGGCTAGGTGTGGGCCCTTACTATGGCTACACCTTC

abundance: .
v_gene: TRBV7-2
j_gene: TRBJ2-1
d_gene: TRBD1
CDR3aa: CASSSGGQTYNEQFF
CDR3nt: TGTGCCAGCAGCTCTGGGGGACAGACTTACAATGAGCAGTTCTTC

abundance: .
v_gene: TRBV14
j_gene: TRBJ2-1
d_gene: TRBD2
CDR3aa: CASSQAILAINEQFF
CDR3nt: TGTGCCAGCAGCCAAGCCATACTAGCGATAAATGAGCAGTTCTTC

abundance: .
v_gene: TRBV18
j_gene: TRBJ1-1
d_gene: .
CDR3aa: CASSPRAGENTEAFF
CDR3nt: TGTGCCAGCTCGCCAAGGGCAGGGGAGAACACTGAAGCTTTCTTT

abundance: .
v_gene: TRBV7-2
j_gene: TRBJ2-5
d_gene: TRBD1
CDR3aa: CASSLGQGPGTQYF
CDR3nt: TGTGCCAGCAGCTTAGGACAGGGCCCAGGGACCCAGTACTTC

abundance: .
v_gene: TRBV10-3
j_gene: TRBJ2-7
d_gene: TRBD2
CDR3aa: CAPVHRPAGAATYEQYF
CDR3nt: TGTGCCCCCGTCCACCGACCAGCGGGAGCGGCAACCTACGAGCAGTACTTC

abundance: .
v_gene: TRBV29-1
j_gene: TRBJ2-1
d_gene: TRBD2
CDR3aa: CSVEDTSASSYNEQFF
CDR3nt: TGCAGCGTTGAAGATACTAGCGCCAGCTCCTACAATGAGCAGTTCTTC

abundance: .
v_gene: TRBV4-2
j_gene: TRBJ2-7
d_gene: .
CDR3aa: CASSQDRGGGGAYEQYF
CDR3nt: TGTGCCAGCAGCCAAGATCGAGGGGGCGGGGGCGCCTACGAGCAGTACTTC

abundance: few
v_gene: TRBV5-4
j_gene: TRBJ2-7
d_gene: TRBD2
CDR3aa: CASSRGLAGGTYEQYF
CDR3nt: TGTGCCAGCAGCCGCGGACTAGCGGGAGGTACCTACGAGCAGTACTTC

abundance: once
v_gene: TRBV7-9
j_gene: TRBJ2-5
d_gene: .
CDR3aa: CASSLDLGKETQYF
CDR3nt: TGTGCCAGCAGCTTAGACCTCGGAAAAGAGACCCAGTACTTC

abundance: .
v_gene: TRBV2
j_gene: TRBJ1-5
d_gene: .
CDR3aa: CASRGTGSNQPQHF
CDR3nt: TGTGCCAGCAGGGGGACGGGTAGCAATCAGCCCCAGCATTTT

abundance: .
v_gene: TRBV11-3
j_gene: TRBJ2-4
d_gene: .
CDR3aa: CASSPPAGAKNIQYF
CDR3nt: TGTGCCAGCAGCCCTCCGGCAGGGGCCAAAAACATTCAGTACTTC

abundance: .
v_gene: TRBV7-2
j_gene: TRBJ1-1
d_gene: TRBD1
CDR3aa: CASSFSGGYDTEAFF
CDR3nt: TGTGCCAGCAGCTTCTCAGGGGGTTACGACACTGAAGCTTTCTTT

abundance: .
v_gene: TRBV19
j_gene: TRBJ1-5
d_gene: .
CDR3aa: CASSIDRRRQQGNQPQHF
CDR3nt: TGTGCCAGTAGTATAGACCGGAGGCGTCAACAGGGCAATCAGCCCCAGCATTTT

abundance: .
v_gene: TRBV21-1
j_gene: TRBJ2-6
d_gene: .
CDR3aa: CASRPGPRASGANVLTF
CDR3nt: TGTGCCAGCAGACCGGGACCGCGAGCCTCTGGGGCCAACGTCCTGACTTTC

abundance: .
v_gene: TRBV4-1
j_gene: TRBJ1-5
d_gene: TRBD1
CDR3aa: CASSHNDRVKQPQHF
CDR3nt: TGCGCCAGCAGCCACAACGACAGGGTAAAGCAGCCCCAGCATTTT

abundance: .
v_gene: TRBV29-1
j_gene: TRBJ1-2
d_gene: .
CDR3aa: CSVEWQSYGYTF
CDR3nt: TGCAGCGTTGAGTGGCAGAGCTATGGCTACACCTTC

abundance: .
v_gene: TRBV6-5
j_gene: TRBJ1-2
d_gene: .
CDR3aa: CASSSRQLGYGYTF
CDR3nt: TGTGCCAGCAGTTCAAGACAGCTAGGGTATGGCTACACCTTC

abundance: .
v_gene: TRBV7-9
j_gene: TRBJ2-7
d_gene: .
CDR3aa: CASSLVIPSLNYEQYF
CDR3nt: TGTGCCAGCAGCTTAGTTATTCCTAGCTTAAACTACGAGCAGTACTTC

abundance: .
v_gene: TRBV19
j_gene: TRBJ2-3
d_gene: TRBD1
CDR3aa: CASSTNLGGADTQYF
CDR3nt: TGTGCCAGTAGTACGAACCTAGGGGGCGCAGATACGCAGTATTTT

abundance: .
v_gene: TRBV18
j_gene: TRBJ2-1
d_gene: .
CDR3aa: CASSPVSTPYNEQFF
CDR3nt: TGTGCCAGCTCACCTGTAAGCACGCCCTACAATGAGCAGTTCTTC

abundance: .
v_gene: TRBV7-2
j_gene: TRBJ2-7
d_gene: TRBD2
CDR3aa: CASKATSGIYEQYF
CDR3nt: TGTGCCAGCAAGGCGACTAGCGGAATCTACGAGCAGTACTTC

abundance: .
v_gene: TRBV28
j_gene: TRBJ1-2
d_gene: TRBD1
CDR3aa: CASTGTDDGYTF
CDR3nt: TGTGCCAGCACCGGGACAGACGATGGCTACACCTTC

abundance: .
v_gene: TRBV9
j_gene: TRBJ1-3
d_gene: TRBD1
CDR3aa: CASSVGVGQGSGNTIYF
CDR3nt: TGTGCCAGCAGCGTAGGCGTAGGACAGGGCTCTGGAAACACCATATATTTT

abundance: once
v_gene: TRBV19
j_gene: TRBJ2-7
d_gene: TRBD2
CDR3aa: CASRGTSGSGKQYF
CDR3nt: TGTGCCAGTAGGGGGACTAGCGGGAGTGGGAAGCAGTACTTC

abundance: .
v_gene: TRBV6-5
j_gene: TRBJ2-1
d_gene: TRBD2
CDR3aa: CASSYRLAGYNNEQFF
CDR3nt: TGTGCCAGCAGTTACCGTCTAGCGGGATATAACAATGAGCAGTTCTTC

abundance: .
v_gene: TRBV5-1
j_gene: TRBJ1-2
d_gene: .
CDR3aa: CASSMGNDVPSGYTF
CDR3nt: TGCGCCAGCAGCATGGGGAACGACGTGCCCTCTGGCTACACCTTC

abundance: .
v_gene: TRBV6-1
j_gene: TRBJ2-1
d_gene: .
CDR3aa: CASSERKNEQFF
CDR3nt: TGTGCCAGCAGTGAACGGAAGAATGAGCAGTTCTTC

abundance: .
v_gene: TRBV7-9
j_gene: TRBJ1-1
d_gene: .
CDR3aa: CASSSQGNTEAFF
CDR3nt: TGTGCCAGCAGCTCACAGGGGAACACTGAAGCTTTCTTT

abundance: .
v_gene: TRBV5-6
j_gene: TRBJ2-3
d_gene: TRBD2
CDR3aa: CASSLAGGLPTDTQYF
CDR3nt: TGTGCCAGCAGCTTAGCGGGAGGGCTCCCCACAGATACGCAGTATTTT

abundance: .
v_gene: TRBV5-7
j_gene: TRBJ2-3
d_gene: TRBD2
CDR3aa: CASSLEIAGEVDTQYF
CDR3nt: TGTGCCAGCAGCTTGGAGATAGCGGGAGAGGTAGATACGCAGTATTTT

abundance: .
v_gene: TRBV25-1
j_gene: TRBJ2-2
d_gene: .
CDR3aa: CASSERANTGELFF
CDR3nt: TGTGCCAGCAGTGAAAGGGCGAACACCGGGGAGCTGTTTTTT

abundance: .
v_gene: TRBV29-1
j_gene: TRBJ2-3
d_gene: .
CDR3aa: CSAGLGQRTQYF
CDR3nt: TGCAGCGCCGGTCTAGGCCAACGTACGCAGTATTTT